This TCR beta chain was recorded in a study of shared clonotypes between healthy human individuals. Study observations and caveats: The authors expected sequencing depth to affect clonotype sharing among donors. The low donor count limited represented genetic and exposure-history diversity.

In its sample, this clone was seen many times. Antigen: not known. In the same sample, other DNA sequences code for this CDR3. The V and J ends lost 1 base and 6 bases respectively, with 24 bases between them. The CDR3 length is 18 residues. The germline V gene has CDR1 LGHNA and CDR2 YNFKEQ. Genomic DNA from each subset was divided evenly over several immunoSEQ plates. It was on ten immunoSEQ deep assay plates that unsorted PBMC DNA was sequenced. Method: immunoSEQ multiplex PCR; TCRdb's copy keeps in-frame clones and lacks some. The data contain about 600,000 clones, around three quarters of them seen just once; the ten biggest clones take up 9.5% to 15%.

The TCR originated in a middle-aged woman in good health. Some clones in this sample may be carry-over from other donors' samples. The sequenced material came from PBMCs. V usage is TRBV4-2 and J usage is TRBJ1-2; a possible D gene is TRBD1 (6 bases). For the CDR3, the DNA is TGTGCCAGCAGCCAAGTTGTAGGCTTGTGGGGGCAGGGGAATGGCTACACCTTC. This gives the protein CASSQVVGLWGQGNGYTF.